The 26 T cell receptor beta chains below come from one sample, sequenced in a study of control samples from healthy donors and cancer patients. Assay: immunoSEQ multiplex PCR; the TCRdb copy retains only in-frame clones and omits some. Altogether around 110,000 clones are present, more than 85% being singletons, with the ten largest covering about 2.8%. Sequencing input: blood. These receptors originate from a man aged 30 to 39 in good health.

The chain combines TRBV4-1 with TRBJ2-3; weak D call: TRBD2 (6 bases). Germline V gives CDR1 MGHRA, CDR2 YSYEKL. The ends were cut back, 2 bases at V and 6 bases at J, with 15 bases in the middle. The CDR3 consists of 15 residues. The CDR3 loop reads CASSQLESSGDTQYF. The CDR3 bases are TGCGCCAGCAGCCAATTAGAATCGAGCGGGGATACGCAGTATTTT.

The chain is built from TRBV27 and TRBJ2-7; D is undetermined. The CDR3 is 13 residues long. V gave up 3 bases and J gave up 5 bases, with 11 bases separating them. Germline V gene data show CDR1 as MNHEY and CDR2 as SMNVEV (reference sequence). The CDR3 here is CASSFSRAHEQYV. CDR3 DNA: TGTGCCAGCAGTTTTTCTCGAGCCCACGAGCAGTACGTC.

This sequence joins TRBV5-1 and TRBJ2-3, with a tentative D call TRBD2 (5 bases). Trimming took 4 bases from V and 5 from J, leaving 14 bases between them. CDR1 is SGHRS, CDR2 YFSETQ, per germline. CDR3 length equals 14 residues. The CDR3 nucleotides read TGCGCCAGCAGCGAGGGAACACATAGAGATACGCAGTATTTT. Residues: CASSEGTHRDTQYF. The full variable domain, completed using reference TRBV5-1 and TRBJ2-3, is KAGVTQTPRYLIKTRGQQVTLSCSPISGHRSVSWYQQTPGQGLQFLFEYFSETQRNKGNFPGRFSGRQFSNSRSEMNVSTLELGDSALYLCASSEGTHRDTQYFGPGTRLTVL.

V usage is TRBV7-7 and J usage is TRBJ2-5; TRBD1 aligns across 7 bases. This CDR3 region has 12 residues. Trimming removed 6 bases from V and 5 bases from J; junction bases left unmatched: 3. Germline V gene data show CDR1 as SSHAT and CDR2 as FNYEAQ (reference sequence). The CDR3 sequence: CASRGGGETQYF. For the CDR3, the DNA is TGTGCCAGCAGAGGGGGCGGGGAGACCCAGTACTTC.

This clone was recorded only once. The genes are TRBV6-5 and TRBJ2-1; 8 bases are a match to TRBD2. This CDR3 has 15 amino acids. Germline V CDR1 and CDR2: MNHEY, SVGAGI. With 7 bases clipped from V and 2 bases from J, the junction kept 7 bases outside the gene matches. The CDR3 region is CASTPGGGPYNEQFF. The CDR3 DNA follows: TGTGCCAGCACCCCAGGCGGGGGGCCCTACAATGAGCAGTTCTTC.

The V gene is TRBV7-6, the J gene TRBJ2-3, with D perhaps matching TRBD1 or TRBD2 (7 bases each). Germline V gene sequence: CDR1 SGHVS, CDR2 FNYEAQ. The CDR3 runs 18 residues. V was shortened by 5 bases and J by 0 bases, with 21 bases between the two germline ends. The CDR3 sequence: CASSLRGGKALSTDTQYF. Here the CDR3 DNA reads TGTGCCAGCAGCCTCAGGGGGGGAAAGGCTCTAAGCACAGATACGCAGTATTTT. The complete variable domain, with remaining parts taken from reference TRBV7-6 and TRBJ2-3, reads GAGVSQSPRYKVTKRGQDVALRCDPISGHVSLYWYRQALGQGPEFLTYFNYEAQQDKSGLPNDRFSAERPEGSISTLTIQRTEQRDSAMYRCASSLRGGKALSTDTQYFGPGTRLTVL.

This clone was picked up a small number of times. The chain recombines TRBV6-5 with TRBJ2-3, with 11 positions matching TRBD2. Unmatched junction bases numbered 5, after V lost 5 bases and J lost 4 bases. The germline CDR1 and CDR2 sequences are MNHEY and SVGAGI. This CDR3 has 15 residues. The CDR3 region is CASSPGTSGSDTQYF. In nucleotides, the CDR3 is TGTGCCAGCAGTCCCGGGACTAGCGGCTCAGATACGCAGTATTTT.

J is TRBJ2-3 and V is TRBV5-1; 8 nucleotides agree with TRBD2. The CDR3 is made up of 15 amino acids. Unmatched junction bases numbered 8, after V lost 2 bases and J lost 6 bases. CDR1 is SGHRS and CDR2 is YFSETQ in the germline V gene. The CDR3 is CASSLERGSFDTQYF. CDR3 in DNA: TGCGCCAGCAGCTTAGAGCGGGGGAGCTTCGATACGCAGTATTTT.

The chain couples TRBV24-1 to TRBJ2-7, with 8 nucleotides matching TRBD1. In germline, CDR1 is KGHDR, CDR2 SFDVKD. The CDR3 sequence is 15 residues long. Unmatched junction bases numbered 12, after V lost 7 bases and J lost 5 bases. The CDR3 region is CATRPTGTGLHEQYV. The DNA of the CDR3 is TGTGCCACCAGGCCGACCGGGACAGGTCTCCACGAGCAGTACGTC.

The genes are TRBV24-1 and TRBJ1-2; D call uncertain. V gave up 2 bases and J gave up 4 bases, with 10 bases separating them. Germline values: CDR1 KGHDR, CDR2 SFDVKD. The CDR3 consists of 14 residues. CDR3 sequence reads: CATSDYGRTYGYTF. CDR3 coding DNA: TGTGCCACCAGTGATTACGGACGAACCTATGGCTACACCTTC.

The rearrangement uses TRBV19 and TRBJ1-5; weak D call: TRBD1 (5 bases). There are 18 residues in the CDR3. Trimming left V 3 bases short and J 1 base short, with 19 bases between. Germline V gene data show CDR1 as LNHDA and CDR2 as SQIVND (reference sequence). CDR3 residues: CASSMYGRGGGSNQPQHF. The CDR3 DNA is TGTGCCAGTAGTATGTACGGACGCGGGGGTGGGAGCAATCAGCCCCAGCATTTT.

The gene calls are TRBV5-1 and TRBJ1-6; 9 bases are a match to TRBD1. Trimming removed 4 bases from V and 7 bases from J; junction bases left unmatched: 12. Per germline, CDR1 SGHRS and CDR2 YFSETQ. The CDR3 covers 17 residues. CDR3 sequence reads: CASSKISPGQGNSPLHF. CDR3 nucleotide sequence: TGCGCCAGCAGCAAAATCAGTCCGGGACAGGGCAATTCACCCCTCCACTTT.

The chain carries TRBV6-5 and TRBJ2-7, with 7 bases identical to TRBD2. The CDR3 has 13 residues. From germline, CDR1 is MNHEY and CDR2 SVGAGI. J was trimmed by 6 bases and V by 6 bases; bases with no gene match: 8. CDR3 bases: TGTGCCAGCAGGGCGGCCCAGCGGGGCGAGCAGTACGTC. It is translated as CASRAAQRGEQYV.

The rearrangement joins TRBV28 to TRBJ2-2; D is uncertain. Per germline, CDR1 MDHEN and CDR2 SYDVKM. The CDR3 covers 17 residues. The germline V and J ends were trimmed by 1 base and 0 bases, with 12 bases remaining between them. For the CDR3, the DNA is TGTGCCAGCAGTTTATACATGAGAGCCTCGAACACCGGGGAGCTGTTTTTT. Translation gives CASSLYMRASNTGELFF.

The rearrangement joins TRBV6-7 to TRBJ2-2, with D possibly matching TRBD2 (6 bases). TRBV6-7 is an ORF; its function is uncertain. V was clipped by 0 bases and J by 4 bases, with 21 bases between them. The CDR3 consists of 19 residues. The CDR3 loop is CASSYSMTPGDLCTGELFF. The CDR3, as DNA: TGTGCCAGCAGTTACTCGATGACCCCGGGAGATTTGTGCACCGGGGAGCTGTTTTTT.

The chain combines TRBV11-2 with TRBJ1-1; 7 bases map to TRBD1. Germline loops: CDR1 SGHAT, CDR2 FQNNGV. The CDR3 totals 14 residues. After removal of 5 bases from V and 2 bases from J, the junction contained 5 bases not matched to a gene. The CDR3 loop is CASSQGTANTEAFF. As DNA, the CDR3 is TGTGCCAGCAGCCAGGGGACAGCCAACACTGAAGCTTTCTTT.

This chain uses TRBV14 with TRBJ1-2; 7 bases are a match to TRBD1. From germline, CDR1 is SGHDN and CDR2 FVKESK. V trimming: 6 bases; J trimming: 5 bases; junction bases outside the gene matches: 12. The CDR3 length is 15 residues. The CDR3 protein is CASRDTGEGFYGYTF. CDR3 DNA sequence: TGTGCCAGCAGGGACACAGGGGAAGGCTTTTATGGCTACACCTTC.

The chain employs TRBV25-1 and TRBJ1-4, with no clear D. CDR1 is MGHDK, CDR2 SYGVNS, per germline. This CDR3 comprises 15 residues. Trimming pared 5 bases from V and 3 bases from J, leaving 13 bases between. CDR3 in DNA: TGTGCCAGCAGTTCGGGTCATAGGTCTAATGAAAAACTGTTTTTT. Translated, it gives CASSSGHRSNEKLFF.

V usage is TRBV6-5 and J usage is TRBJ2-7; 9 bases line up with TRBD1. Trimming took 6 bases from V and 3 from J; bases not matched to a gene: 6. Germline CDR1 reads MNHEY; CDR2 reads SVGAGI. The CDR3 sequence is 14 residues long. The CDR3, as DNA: TGTGCCAGCAGGGCACAGGGGGCAGTCTACGAGCAGTACTTC. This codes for CASRAQGAVYEQYF.

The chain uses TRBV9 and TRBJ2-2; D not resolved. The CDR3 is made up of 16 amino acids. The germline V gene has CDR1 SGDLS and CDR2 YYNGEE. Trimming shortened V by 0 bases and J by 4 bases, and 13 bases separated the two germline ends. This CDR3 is CASSVAGSRGTGELFF. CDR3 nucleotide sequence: TGTGCCAGCAGCGTAGCGGGTAGTCGAGGCACCGGGGAGCTGTTTTTT.

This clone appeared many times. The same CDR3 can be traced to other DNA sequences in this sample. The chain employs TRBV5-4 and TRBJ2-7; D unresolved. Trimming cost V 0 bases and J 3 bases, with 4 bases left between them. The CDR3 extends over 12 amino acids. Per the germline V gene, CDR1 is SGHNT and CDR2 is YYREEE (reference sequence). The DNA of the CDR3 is TGTGCCAGCAGCTTGGGGGGCTACGAGCAGTACTTC. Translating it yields CASSLGGYEQYF.

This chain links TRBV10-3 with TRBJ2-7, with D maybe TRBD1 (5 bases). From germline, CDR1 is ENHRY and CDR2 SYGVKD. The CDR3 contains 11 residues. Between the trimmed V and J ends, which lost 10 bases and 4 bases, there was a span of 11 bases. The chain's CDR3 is CATKDTYEQYV. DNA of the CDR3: TGTGCCACCAAGGACACATACGAGCAGTACGTC.

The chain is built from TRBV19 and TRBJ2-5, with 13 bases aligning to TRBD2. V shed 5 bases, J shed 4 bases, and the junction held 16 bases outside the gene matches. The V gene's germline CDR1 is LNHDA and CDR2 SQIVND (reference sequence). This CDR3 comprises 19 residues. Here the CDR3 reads CASSPRRISLAGGRETQYF. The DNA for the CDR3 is TGTGCCAGTAGTCCTAGGAGGATCTCACTAGCGGGGGGGCGAGAGACCCAGTACTTC.

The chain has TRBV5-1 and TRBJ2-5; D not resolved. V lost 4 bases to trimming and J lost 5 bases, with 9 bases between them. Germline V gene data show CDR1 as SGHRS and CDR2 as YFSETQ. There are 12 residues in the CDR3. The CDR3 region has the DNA TGCGCCAGCAGCCCTTCGGATGAGACCCAGTACTTC. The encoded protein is CASSPSDETQYF.

CDR3: CASSFQGLGDTQYF. DNA for the CDR3: TGTGCCAGCAGCTTCCAAGGGCTGGGAGATACGCAGTATTTT. The chain is built from TRBV13 and TRBJ2-3; D gene uncertain. The CDR3 sequence is 14 residues long. Trimming pared 3 bases from V and 5 bases from J, leaving 12 bases between. Germline-derived CDR1 and CDR2 are PRHDT and FYEKMQ (reference sequence).

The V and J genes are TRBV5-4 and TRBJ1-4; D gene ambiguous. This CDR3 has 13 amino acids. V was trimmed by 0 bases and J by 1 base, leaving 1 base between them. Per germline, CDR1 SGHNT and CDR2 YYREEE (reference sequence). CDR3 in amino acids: CASSLETNEKLFF. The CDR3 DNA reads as TGTGCCAGCAGCTTGGAAACTAATGAAAAACTGTTTTTT. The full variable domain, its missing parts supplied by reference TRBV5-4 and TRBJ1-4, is ETGVTQSPTHLIKTRGQQVTLRCSSQSGHNTVSWYQQALGQGPQFIFQYYREEENGRGNFPPRFSGLQFPNYSSELNVNALELDDSALYLCASSLETNEKLFFGSGTQLSVL.